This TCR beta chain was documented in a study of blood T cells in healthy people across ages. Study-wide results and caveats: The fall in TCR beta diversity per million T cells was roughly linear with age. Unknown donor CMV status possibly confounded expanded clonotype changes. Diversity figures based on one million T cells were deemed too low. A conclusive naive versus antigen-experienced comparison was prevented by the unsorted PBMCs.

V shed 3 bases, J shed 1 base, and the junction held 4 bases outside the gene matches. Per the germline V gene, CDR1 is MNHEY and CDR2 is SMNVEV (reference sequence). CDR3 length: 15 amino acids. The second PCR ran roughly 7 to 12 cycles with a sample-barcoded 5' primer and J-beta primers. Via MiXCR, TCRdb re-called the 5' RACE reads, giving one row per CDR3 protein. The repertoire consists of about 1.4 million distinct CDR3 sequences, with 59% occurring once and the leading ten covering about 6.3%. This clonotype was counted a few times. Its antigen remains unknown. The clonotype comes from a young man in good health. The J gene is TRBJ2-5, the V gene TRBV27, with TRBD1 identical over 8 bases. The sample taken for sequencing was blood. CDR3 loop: CASSFLGQGQETQYF. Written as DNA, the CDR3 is TGTGCCAGCAGTTTTCTCGGACAGGGCCAAGAGACCCAGTACTTC.